This T cell receptor (beta chain) was captured by sequencing in a study of blood T cell repertoires in COVID-19. As for the study in general: COVID-19 samples, acute and convalescent, were from the United States, Italy and Spain. The cDNA or gDNA used as material had been derived from T cells, B-cell-depleted T cells, or PBMCs.

Original data processing: From reference gene primer amplification, estimates of nucleated cell counts were derived. The protocol was immunoSEQ multiplex PCR, while the TCRdb copy is restricted to in-frame clones and leaves out a portion. The V and J calls and the clone size are those of that table, but D and trimming were determined from the DNA. The data hold roughly 100,000 clones, with 70% to 85% observed a single time. The receptor was isolated from a man aged 70 or older with acute or convalescent COVID-19. Sequencing input: peripheral blood.

The CDR3 is CASSRSRGVSYGYTF. In DNA, the CDR3 is TGTGCCAGCAGTCGCTCCAGGGGGGTTTCTTATGGCTACACCTTC. The V call is TRBV2, the J call TRBJ1-2, with 7 bases lining up with TRBD1. The J segment lost 5 bases and the V segment lost 5 bases, leaving 11 bases of the junction unmatched. CDR3 size: 15 residues. The V gene's germline CDR1 is SNHLY and CDR2 FYNNEI.